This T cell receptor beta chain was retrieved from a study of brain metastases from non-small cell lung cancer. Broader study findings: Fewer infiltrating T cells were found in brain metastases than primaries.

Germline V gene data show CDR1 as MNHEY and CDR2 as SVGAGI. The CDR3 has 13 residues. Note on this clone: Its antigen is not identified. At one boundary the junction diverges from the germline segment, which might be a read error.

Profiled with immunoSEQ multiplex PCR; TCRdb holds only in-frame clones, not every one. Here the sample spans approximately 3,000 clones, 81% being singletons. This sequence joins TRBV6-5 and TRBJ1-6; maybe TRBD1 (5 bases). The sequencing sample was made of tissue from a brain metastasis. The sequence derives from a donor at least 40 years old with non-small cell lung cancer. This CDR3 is CTSNYSRQGYLHF. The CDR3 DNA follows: TGTACCAGCAATTACTCCCGCCAGGGTTACCTCCACTTT.